This T cell receptor beta chain was captured in a study of yellow fever vaccine responses in identical twins. In TCRdb, the RT-PCR reads were re-called with MiXCR into one record per CDR3 protein. The sample has 30,000 to 40,000 distinct CDR3 sequences, about three fifths seen once. Remarks on this clonotype: Antigen unknown.

The study, taken as a whole, reports: Reportedly, the T cell response mounted by twins to vaccine seemed partly convergent, partly personalized.

The CDR3 covers 15 residues. V lost 0 bases, J lost 2 bases, and 10 bases lay in between. Germline CDR1 and CDR2: KGHSH and LQKENI. The chain carries TRBV18 and TRBJ1-2; maybe TRBD1 (5 bases). The sequence was collected from a young woman who received the yellow fever vaccine. This material consisted of T cells from blood (PBMCs), unsorted or a sorted subset (not recorded which), taken before or after yellow fever vaccination (not recorded which). The DNA of the CDR3 is TGTGCCAGCTCACCACCCGACAGAGAGAACTATGGCTACACCTTC. The encoded protein is CASSPPDRENYGYTF.